Listed here is a single T cell receptor beta chain. This sample stems from a study of blood T cell repertoires in COVID-19. Study-level background: COVID-19 samples, acute and convalescent, were from the United States, Italy and Spain. Sources were T cells, B-cell-depleted T cells, or PBMCs; the material itself was cDNA or gDNA.

CDR3 length equals 15 residues. Between the trimmed V and J ends, which lost 4 bases and 0 bases, there was a span of 12 bases. Per germline, CDR1 SGHAT and CDR2 FQDESV (reference sequence). How the authors handled the data: Cell counts per sample came from amplifying reference gene primers. Assay used: immunoSEQ multiplex PCR; TCRdb lists only in-frame clones, some missing. V and J calls and clone size are those listed in that table; D and trimming were worked out from the DNA. Altogether tens of thousands of clones are present, roughly 80% being singletons, with the ten largest covering 18%. The TCR originated in a human donor in a cohort sampled during active COVID-19. The sequenced material came from peripheral blood. V and J are TRBV11-1 and TRBJ1-1; no definite D call. The CDR3 reads CASSWEPGVNTEAFF. The DNA for the CDR3 is TGTGCCAGCAGCTGGGAGCCGGGAGTGAACACTGAAGCTTTCTTT.